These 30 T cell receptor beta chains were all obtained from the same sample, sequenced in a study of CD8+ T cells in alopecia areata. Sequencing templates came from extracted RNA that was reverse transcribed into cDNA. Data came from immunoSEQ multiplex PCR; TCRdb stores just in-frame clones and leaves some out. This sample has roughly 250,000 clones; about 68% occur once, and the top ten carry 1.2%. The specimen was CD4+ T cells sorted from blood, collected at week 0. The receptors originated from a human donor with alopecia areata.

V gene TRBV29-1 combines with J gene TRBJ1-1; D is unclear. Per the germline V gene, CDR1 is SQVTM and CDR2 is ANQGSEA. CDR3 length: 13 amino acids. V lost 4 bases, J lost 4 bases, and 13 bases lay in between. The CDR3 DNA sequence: TGCAGCGTTGGATCCGCGGGAGGCACTGAAGCTTTCTTT. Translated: CSVGSAGGTEAFF.

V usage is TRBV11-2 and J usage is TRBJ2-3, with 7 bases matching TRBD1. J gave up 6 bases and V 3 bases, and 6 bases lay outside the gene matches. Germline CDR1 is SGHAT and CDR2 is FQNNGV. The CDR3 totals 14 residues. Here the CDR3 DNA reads TGTGCCAGCAGCTTCACGACAGGGTCGGATACGCAGTATTTT. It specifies CASSFTTGSDTQYF.

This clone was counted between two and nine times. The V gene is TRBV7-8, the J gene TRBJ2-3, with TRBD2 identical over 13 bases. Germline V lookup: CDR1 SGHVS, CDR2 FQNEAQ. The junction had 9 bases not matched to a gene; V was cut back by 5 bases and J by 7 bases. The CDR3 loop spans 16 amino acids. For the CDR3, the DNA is TGTGCCAGCAGCGCTTTACTAGCGGGGGGGCCGAATACGCAGTATTTT. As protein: CASSALLAGGPNTQYF.

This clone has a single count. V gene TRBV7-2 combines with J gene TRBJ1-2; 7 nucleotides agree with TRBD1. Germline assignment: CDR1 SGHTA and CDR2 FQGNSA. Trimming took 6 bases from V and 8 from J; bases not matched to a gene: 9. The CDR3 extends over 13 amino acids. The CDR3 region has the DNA TGTGCCAGCAGTATGAGACAGGGTCAAGGCTACACCTTC. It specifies CASSMRQGQGYTF.

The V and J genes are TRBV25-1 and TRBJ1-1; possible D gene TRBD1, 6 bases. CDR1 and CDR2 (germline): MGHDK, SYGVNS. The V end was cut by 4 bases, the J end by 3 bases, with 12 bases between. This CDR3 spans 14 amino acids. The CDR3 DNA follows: TGTGCCAGCAGTGTGCAGAGGGGGGACACTGAAGCTTTCTTT. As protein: CASSVQRGDTEAFF. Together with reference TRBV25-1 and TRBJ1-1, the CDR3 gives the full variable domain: EADIYQTPRYLVIGTGKKITLECSQTMGHDKMYWYQQDPGMELHLIHYSYGVNSTEKGDLSSESTVSRIRTEHFPLTLESARPSHTSQYLCASSVQRGDTEAFFGQGTRLTVV.

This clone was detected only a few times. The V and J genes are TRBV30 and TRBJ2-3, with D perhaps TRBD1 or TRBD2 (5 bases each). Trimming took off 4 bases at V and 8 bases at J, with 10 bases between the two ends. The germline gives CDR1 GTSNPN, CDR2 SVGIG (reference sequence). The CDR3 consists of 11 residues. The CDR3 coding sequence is TGTGCCTGGACGGGGCGGGCTACGCAGTATTTT. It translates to CAWTGRATQYF.

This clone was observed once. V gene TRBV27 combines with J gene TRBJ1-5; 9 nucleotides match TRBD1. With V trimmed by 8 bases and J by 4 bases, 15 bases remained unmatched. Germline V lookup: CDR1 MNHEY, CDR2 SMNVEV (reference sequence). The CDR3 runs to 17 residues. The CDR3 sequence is CASGSRDRDKPNQPQHF. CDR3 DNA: TGTGCCAGCGGGTCCCGGGACAGGGATAAGCCTAATCAGCCCCAGCATTTT.

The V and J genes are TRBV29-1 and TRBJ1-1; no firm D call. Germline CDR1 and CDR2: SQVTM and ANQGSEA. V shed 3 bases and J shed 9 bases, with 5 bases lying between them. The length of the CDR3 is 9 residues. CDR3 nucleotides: TGCAGCGTTGAGCTTCAAGCTTTCTTT. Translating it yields CSVELQAFF.

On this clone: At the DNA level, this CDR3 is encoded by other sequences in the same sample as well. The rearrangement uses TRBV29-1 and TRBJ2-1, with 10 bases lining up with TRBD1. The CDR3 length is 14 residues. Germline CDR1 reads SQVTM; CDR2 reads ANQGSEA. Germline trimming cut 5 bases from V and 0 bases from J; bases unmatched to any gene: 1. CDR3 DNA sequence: TGCAGCGTTCGGGACAGGGGCTCCTACAATGAGCAGTTCTTC. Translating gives CSVRDRGSYNEQFF.

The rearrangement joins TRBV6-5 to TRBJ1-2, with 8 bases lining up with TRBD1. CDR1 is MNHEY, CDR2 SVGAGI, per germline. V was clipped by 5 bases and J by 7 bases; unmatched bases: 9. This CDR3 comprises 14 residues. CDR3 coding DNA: TGTGCCAGCAGTCGGACAGGGCGGGGAGGTGGCTACACCTTC. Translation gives CASSRTGRGGGYTF.

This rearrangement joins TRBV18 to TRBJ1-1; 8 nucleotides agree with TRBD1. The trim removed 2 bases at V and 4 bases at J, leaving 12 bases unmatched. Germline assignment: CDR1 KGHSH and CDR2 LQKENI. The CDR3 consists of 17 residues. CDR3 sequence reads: CASSPTRLDRGGTEAFF. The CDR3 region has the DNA TGTGCCAGCTCACCAACGAGACTTGACAGGGGAGGCACTGAAGCTTTCTTT. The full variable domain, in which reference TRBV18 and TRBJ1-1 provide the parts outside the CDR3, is NAGVMQNPRHLVRRRGQEARLRCSPMKGHSHVYWYRQLPEEGLKFMVYLQKENIIDESGMPKERFSAEFPKEGPSILRIQQVVRGDSAAYFCASSPTRLDRGGTEAFFGQGTRLTVV.

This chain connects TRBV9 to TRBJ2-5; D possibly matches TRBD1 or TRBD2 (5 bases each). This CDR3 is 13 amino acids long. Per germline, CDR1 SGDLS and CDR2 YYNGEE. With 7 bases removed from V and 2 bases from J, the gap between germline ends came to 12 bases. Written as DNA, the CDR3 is TGTGCCAGCGGTCGAGGGGCGCAAGAGACCCAGTACTTC. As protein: CASGRGAQETQYF.

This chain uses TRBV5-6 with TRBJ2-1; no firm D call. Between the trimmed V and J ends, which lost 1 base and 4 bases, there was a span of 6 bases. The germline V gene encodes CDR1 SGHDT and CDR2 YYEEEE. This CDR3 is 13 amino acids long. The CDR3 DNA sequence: TGTGCCAGCAGCTTGTTCGGGTACAATGAGCAGTTCTTC. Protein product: CASSLFGYNEQFF.

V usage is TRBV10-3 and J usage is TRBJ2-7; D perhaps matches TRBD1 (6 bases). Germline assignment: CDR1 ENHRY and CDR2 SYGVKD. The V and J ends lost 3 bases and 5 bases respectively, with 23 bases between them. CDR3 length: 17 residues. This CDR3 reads CAISDSPSRGVRDEQYF. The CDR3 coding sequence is TGTGCCATCAGTGATTCCCCATCCAGGGGTGTTAGGGACGAGCAGTACTTC.

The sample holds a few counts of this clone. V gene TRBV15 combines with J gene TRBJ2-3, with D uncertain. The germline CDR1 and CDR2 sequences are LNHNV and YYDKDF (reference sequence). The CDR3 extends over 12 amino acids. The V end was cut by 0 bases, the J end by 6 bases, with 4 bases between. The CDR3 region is CATSRDFDTQYF. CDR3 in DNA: TGTGCCACCAGCAGAGATTTTGATACGCAGTATTTT.

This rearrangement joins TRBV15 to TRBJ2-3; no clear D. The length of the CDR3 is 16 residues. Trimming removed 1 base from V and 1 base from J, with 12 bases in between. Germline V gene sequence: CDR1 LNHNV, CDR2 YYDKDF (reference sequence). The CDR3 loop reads CATSRAHPIGTDTQYF. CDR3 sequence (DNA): TGTGCCACCAGCAGAGCCCACCCCATTGGCACAGATACGCAGTATTTT.

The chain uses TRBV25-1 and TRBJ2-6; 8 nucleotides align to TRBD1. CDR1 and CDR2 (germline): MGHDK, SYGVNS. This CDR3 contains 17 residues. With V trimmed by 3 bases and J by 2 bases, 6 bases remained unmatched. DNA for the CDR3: TGTGCCAGCAGTGACCGCCCGACAGGGGCTGGGGCCAACGTCCTGACTTTC. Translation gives CASSDRPTGAGANVLTF.

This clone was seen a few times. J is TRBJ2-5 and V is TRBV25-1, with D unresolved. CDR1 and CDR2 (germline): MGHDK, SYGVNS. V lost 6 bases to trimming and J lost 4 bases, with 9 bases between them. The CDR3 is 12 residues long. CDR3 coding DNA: TGTGCCAGCAGAGGCGACGGAGAGACCCAGTACTTC. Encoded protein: CASRGDGETQYF.

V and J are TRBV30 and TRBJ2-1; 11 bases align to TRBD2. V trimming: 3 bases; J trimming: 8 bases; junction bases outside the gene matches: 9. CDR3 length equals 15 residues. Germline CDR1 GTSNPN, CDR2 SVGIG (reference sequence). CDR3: CAWRLGSGGGDEQFF. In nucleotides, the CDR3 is TGTGCCTGGAGACTCGGTAGCGGGGGGGGTGATGAGCAGTTCTTC.

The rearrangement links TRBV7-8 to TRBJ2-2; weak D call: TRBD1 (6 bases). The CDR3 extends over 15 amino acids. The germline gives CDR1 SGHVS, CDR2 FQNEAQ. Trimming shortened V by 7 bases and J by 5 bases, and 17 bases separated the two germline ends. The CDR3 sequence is CASKQGLKGTGELFF. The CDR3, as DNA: TGTGCCAGCAAACAGGGTCTGAAGGGGACCGGGGAGCTGTTTTTT.

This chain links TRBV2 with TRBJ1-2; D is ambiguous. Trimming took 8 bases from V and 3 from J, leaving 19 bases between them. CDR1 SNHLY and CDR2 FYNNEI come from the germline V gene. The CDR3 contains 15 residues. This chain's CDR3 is CASPGYRSNHYGYTF. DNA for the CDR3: TGTGCCAGCCCCGGTTATAGATCAAACCACTATGGCTACACCTTC.

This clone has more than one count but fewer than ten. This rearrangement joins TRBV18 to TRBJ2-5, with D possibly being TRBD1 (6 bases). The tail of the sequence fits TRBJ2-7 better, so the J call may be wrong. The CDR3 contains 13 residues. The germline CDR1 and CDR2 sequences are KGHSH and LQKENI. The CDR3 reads CASSLRTAYEQYF. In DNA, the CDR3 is TGTGCCAGCTCACTGCGGACAGCCTACGAGCAGTACTTC.

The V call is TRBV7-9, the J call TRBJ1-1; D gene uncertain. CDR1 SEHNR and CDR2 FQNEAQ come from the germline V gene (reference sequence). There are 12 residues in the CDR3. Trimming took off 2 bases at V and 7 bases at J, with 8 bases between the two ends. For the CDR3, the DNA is TGTGCCAGCAGCTTATTTTCTGTTGAAGCTTTCTTT. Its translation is CASSLFSVEAFF.

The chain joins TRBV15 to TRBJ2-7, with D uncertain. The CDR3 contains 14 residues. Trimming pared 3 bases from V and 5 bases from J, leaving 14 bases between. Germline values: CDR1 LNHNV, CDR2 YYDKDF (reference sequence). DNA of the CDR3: TGTGCCACCAGCAGCGGGCCCATAAGGGACGAGCAGTACTTC. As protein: CATSSGPIRDEQYF.

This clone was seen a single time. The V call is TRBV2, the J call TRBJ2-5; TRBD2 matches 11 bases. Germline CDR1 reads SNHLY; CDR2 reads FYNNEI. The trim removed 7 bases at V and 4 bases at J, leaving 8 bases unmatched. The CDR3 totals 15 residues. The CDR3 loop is CASKRELAGGETQYF. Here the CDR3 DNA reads TGTGCCAGCAAGAGAGAGCTAGCGGGGGGAGAGACCCAGTACTTC.

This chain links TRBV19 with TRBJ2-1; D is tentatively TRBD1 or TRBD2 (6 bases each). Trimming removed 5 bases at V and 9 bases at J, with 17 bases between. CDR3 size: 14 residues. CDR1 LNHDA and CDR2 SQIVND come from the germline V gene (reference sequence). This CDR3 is CASSWGAGRGEQFF. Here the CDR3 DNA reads TGTGCCAGTAGTTGGGGGGCCGGACGGGGTGAGCAGTTCTTC.

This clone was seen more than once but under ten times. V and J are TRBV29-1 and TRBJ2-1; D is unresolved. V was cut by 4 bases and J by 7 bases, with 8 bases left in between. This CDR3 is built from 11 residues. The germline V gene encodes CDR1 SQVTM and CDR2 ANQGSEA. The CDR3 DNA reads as TGCAGCGTTGTCGTCATAAATGAGCAGTTCTTC. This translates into CSVVVINEQFF.

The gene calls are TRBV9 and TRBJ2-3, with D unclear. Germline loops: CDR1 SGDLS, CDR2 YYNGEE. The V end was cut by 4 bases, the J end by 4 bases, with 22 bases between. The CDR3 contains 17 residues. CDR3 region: CASSTRPLGLTADTQYF. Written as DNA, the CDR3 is TGTGCCAGCAGCACCCGGCCGTTGGGTCTAACCGCAGATACGCAGTATTTT.

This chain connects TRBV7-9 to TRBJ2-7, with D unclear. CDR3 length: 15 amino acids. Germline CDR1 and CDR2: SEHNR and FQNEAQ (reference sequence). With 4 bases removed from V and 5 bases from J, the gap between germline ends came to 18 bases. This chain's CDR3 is CASSSTSLKVDEQYF. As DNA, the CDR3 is TGTGCCAGCAGCTCCACGTCTCTCAAGGTTGACGAGCAGTACTTC.

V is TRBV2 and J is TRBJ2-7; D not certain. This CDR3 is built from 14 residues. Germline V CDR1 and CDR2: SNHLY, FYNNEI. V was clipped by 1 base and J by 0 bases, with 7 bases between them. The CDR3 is CASSEGSLSYEQYF. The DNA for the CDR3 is TGTGCCAGCAGTGAAGGGAGCCTCTCCTACGAGCAGTACTTC.